The entry below gives a single T cell receptor (beta chain) sequence along with its context. No antigen is known for it. This sample is drawn from a study of T-cell reconstitution after alpha-beta-depleted transplantation in children. Unique molecular identifiers were incorporated into the prepared TCRbeta library. TCRdb reprocessed the PCR reads via MiXCR and lists one record per CDR3 protein. The sample records about 440,000 distinct CDR3 sequences, roughly 44% being singletons. Trimming stripped 5 bases from V and 1 base from J, with 11 bases between. CDR3 size: 13 residues. Germline lookup yields CDR1 SQVTM and CDR2 ANQGSEA. Findings and caveats of the study: Expanded clones from the graft, numbering several hundred, reportedly supplied alpha-beta T cells about two months after transplant.

The TCR originated in a girl aged 2 to 10 with aplastic anemia, due to receive a stem cell transplant. The chain has TRBV29-1 and TRBJ1-1; D is perhaps TRBD1 (6 bases). The sample in question was PBMCs, obtained before TCRalphabeta/CD19-depleted stem cell transplant. DNA of the CDR3: TGCAGCGTTAAGAGACAGGCGAACACTGAAGCTTTCTTT. This gives the protein CSVKRQANTEAFF.